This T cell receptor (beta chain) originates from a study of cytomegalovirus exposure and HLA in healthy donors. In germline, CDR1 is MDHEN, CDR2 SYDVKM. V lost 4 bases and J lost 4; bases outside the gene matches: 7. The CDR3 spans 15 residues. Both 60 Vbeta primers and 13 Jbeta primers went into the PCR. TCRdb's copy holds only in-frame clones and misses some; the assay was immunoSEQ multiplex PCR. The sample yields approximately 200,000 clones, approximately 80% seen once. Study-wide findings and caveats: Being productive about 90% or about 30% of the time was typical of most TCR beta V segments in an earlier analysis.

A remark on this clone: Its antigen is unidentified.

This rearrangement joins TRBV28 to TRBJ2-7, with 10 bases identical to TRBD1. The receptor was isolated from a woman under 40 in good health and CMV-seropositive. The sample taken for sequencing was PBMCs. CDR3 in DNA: TGTGCCAGCAGTTCGGGACAGGGGAAATTTTACGAGCAGTACTTC. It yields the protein CASSSGQGKFYEQYF.